These 15 T cell receptor beta chains came from one sample sequenced in a study of early stage breast cancer tumors. Measured with immunoSEQ multiplex PCR; TCRdb has only the in-frame clones, and not every one. The repertoire includes about 72,000 clones, 70% to 85% of them detected once, and under 3.5% sits in the top ten. The sample comprised blood. The receptors were gathered from a person in their sixties or seventies with breast cancer.

The rearrangement uses TRBV7-8 and TRBJ1-1; D remains ambiguous. Germline lookup yields CDR1 SGHVS and CDR2 FQNEAQ. The CDR3 runs to 13 residues. Trimming took off 5 bases at V and 10 bases at J, with 17 bases between the two ends. CDR3 protein: CASSPGRARGAFF. The CDR3 DNA reads TGTGCCAGCAGCCCTGGACGGGCCCGCGGAGCTTTCTTT. Full variable domain (rest looked up from reference TRBV7-8 and TRBJ1-1): GAGVSQSPRYKVAKRGQDVALRCDPISGHVSLFWYQQALGQGPEFLTYFQNEAQLDKSGLPSDRFFAERPEGSVSTLKIQRTQQEDSAVYLCASSPGRARGAFFGQGTRLTVV.

The genes are TRBV7-9 and TRBJ1-3; D is possibly TRBD1 (6 bases). The CDR3 covers 13 residues. Germline values: CDR1 SEHNR, CDR2 FQNEAQ (reference sequence). V lost 5 bases to trimming and J lost 6 bases, with 11 bases between them. CDR3 coding DNA: TGTGCCAGCAGCCGGGGGCTGGCAAACACCATATATTTT. It codes for CASSRGLANTIYF.

CDR3 region: CASSTDRGNYEQYF. CDR3 nucleotide sequence: TGTGCCAGTAGTACGGACAGGGGGAACTACGAGCAGTACTTC. The chain couples TRBV19 to TRBJ2-7; TRBD1 matches at 10 bases. This CDR3 has 14 amino acids. The V gene end was trimmed by 4 bases and the J gene end by 3 bases; junction bases not matched to a gene: 3. The V gene's germline CDR1 is LNHDA and CDR2 SQIVND (reference sequence).

The rearrangement links TRBV25-1 to TRBJ2-2; tentative D call: TRBD2 (6 bases). In germline, CDR1 is MGHDK, CDR2 SYGVNS. V lost 10 bases and J 3 bases, leaving 15 bases between the germline ends. The CDR3 runs 14 residues. CDR3 loop: CATSEGRYTGELFF. The CDR3 nucleotides are TGTGCCACCTCGGAAGGGAGGTACACCGGGGAGCTGTTTTTT.

Notes on this clone: Germline and junction disagree at one end, which may indicate a read error. The rearrangement links TRBV5-4 to TRBJ2-3, with 9 nucleotides matching TRBD1. This CDR3 is built from 15 residues. From germline, CDR1 is SGHNT and CDR2 YYREEE (reference sequence). CDR3 DNA: TGTGCCAGCACCTTGGGACAGGGAAGGTCAGATACGCAGTATTTT. Protein sequence: CASTLGQGRSDTQYF.

The chain carries TRBV28 and TRBJ2-2; TRBD2 matches at 9 bases. The CDR3 sequence is 15 residues long. Germline V gives CDR1 MDHEN, CDR2 SYDVKM. V lost 3 bases to trimming and J lost 4 bases; unmatched junction nucleotides: 3. The CDR3 DNA sequence: TGTGCCAGCAGTTTGGGGGGACTAGCCACCGGGGAGCTGTTTTTT. It codes for CASSLGGLATGELFF.

The chain uses TRBV9 and TRBJ1-1; no clear D. The CDR3 length is 15 residues. V was trimmed by 0 bases and J by 7 bases, leaving 16 bases between them. Germline values: CDR1 SGDLS, CDR2 YYNGEE. CDR3: CASSVGSPGSGEAFF. The CDR3 nucleotides read TGTGCCAGCAGCGTAGGGTCTCCGGGGTCGGGTGAAGCTTTCTTT.

V gene TRBV6-1 combines with J gene TRBJ2-3, with 10 bases matching TRBD2. Germline lookup yields CDR1 MNHNS and CDR2 SASEGT. The CDR3 consists of 12 residues. The J segment lost 3 bases and the V segment lost 9 bases, leaving 0 bases of the junction unmatched. CDR3: CASSGRTDTQYF. The DNA of the CDR3 is TGTGCCAGTAGCGGGAGGACAGATACGCAGTATTTT.

The chain has TRBV10-3 and TRBJ1-1; D possibly corresponds to TRBD1 (5 bases). Germline-derived CDR1 and CDR2 are ENHRY and SYGVKD. V gave up 1 base and J gave up 4 bases, with 13 bases separating them. This CDR3 is built from 15 residues. CDR3 residues: CAISELSGLGTEAFF. The CDR3 DNA sequence: TGTGCCATCAGTGAGTTGTCAGGGCTAGGCACTGAAGCTTTCTTT.

This chain joins TRBV29-1 and TRBJ2-6, with 7 positions matching TRBD1. Germline CDR1 and CDR2: SQVTM and ANQGSEA. V lost 4 bases to trimming and J lost 0 bases; unmatched junction nucleotides: 6. The CDR3 contains 16 residues. This CDR3 reads CSVVQGSFSGANVLTF. In DNA form, the CDR3 reads TGCAGCGTTGTACAGGGGTCCTTCTCTGGGGCCAACGTCCTGACTTTC.

The chain is built from TRBV18 and TRBJ2-3, with 8 positions matching TRBD1. Trimming cost V 3 bases and J 3 bases; bases outside gene matches: 5. Per the germline V gene, CDR1 is KGHSH and CDR2 is LQKENI. The CDR3 is 15 residues long. As DNA, the CDR3 is TGTGCCAGCTCACCTGGGACAGGTTGGACAGATACGCAGTATTTT. Protein: CASSPGTGWTDTQYF. The full variable domain, rest sourced from reference TRBV18 and TRBJ2-3, is NAGVMQNPRHLVRRRGQEARLRCSPMKGHSHVYWYRQLPEEGLKFMVYLQKENIIDESGMPKERFSAEFPKEGPSILRIQQVVRGDSAAYFCASSPGTGWTDTQYFGPGTRLTVL.

The rearrangement uses TRBV30 and TRBJ1-1, with TRBD1 identical over 8 bases. This CDR3 has 12 amino acids. The V and J ends lost 4 bases and 4 bases, in that order; junction bases with no gene match: 2. The germline gives CDR1 GTSNPN, CDR2 SVGIG (reference sequence). This CDR3 reads CAWTGGFTEAFF. In DNA form, the CDR3 reads TGTGCCTGGACAGGGGGCTTCACTGAAGCTTTCTTT.

The chain joins TRBV19 to TRBJ1-6; 8 nucleotides align to TRBD1. Germline V gives CDR1 LNHDA, CDR2 SQIVND (reference sequence). Germline trimming cut 9 bases from V and 8 bases from J; bases unmatched to any gene: 9. The CDR3 covers 14 residues. The CDR3 is CASTTGEVYSPLHF. The CDR3 bases are TGTGCCAGCACGACAGGGGAAGTATATTCACCCCTCCACTTT. Supplemented by reference TRBV19 and TRBJ1-6, the full variable domain reads DGGITQSPKYLFRKEGQNVTLSCEQNLNHDAMYWYRQDPGQGLRLIYYSQIVNDFQKGDIAEGYSVSREKKESFPLTVTSAQKNPTAFYLCASTTGEVYSPLHFGNGTRLTVT.

The V call is TRBV10-3, the J call TRBJ1-6, with D perhaps TRBD1 (5 bases). V was shortened by 6 bases and J by 5 bases, with 11 bases between the two germline ends. This CDR3 has 14 residues. Germline CDR1 reads ENHRY; CDR2 reads SYGVKD. The CDR3 region is CAISEQVNNSPLHF. CDR3 nucleotides: TGTGCCATCAGCGAACAGGTTAATAATTCACCCCTCCACTTT.

The chain joins TRBV6-1 to TRBJ1-6; 8 bases are shared with TRBD1. Trimming at V came to 1 base and at J to 9 bases, leaving 23 bases not matched to a gene. The CDR3 totals 21 residues. Germline assignment: CDR1 MNHNS and CDR2 SASEGT. CDR3 sequence reads: CASSEGPIGSQTGVRISPLHF. The DNA of the CDR3 is TGTGCCAGCAGTGAAGGCCCTATCGGGTCACAGACAGGGGTTAGAATTTCACCCCTCCACTTT.